Presented here are 32 T cell receptor beta chains from one specimen sequenced in a study of chemoradiotherapy in HPV16-positive cancers. Repertoires were generated with immunoSEQ multiplex PCR, while TCRdb's copy carries only in-frame clones and drops some. Among under 15,000 clones listed, roughly nine tenths were seen once. Material: blood, obtained from a patient who underwent chemoradiotherapy. The receptors derive from a human donor with HPV-associated anogenital cancer.

The J gene is TRBJ2-3, the V gene TRBV10-3, with 10 bases identical to TRBD2. Germline loops: CDR1 ENHRY, CDR2 SYGVKD. The CDR3 contains 16 residues. With V trimmed by 6 bases and J by 1 base, 7 bases remained unmatched. The CDR3 sequence is CAISYSAGGRTDTQYF. The CDR3 nucleotides are TGTGCCATCAGCTACTCAGCGGGGGGGCGCACAGATACGCAGTATTTT.

V gene TRBV27 combines with J gene TRBJ2-1; D is perhaps TRBD1 (5 bases). The germline V gene encodes CDR1 MNHEY and CDR2 SMNVEV (reference sequence). V was shortened by 6 bases and J by 2 bases, with 17 bases between the two germline ends. The CDR3 runs 16 residues. The DNA of the CDR3 is TGTGCCAGCAGCCCACGGGCAGGGTCAACCTACAATGAGCAGTTCTTC. Protein: CASSPRAGSTYNEQFF.

J is TRBJ2-2 and V is TRBV10-3, with 12 nucleotides matching TRBD2. Germline V gives CDR1 ENHRY, CDR2 SYGVKD. The CDR3 is 15 amino acids. V shed 8 bases and J 6 bases; nucleotides not matched to a gene: 7. This CDR3 is CAIGLGLAGPGELFF. In DNA, the CDR3 is TGTGCCATCGGCCTAGGACTAGCGGGGCCCGGGGAGCTGTTTTTT.

The V and J genes are TRBV27 and TRBJ2-3, with 8 bases aligning to TRBD2. This CDR3 has 13 residues. The junction had 5 bases not matched to a gene; V was cut back by 5 bases and J by 7 bases. From germline, CDR1 is MNHEY and CDR2 SMNVEV (reference sequence). The CDR3 reads CASSLGGGHTQYF. The DNA of the CDR3 is TGTGCCAGCAGTCTCGGCGGGGGGCATACGCAGTATTTT.

This sequence joins TRBV5-8 and TRBJ1-2; perhaps TRBD1 as D (5 bases). V dropped 5 bases and J dropped 0 bases, with 17 bases sitting between them. Germline assignment: CDR1 SGHTS and CDR2 YDEGEE. CDR3 size: 16 residues. Here the CDR3 DNA reads TGTGCCAGCAGGAAAGCAGGGCTTCTCTCTAACTATGGCTACACCTTC. Translated, it gives CASRKAGLLSNYGYTF.

This sequence joins TRBV7-3 and TRBJ2-3; no firm D call. The CDR3 is made up of 13 amino acids. Trimming removed 5 bases from V and 3 bases from J, with 9 bases in between. Looked up from germline, CDR1 is SGHTA and CDR2 is FQGTGA. CDR3 DNA sequence: TGTGCCAGCAGCCCGCAGACTACAGATACGCAGTATTTT. This encodes CASSPQTTDTQYF.

The gene calls are TRBV9 and TRBJ2-3, with D maybe TRBD1 (6 bases). Germline V gene lookup returns CDR1 SGDLS and CDR2 YYNGEE. The CDR3 loop spans 13 amino acids. V lost 1 base and J 4 bases, leaving 7 bases between the germline ends. DNA of the CDR3: TGTGCCAGCAGCGTAAACAGGGCAGATACGCAGTATTTT. Protein sequence: CASSVNRADTQYF.

The chain employs TRBV6-5 and TRBJ2-7; D uncertain. The V gene's germline CDR1 is MNHEY and CDR2 SVGAGI. Trimming took 5 bases from V and 3 from J, leaving 11 bases between them. The CDR3 is 13 amino acids. The chain's CDR3 is CASSRSLLYEQYF. In DNA, the CDR3 is TGTGCCAGCAGTCGCTCTCTCCTCTACGAGCAGTACTTC.

The chain uses TRBV5-4 and TRBJ2-3; 8 bases map to TRBD2. J lost 6 bases, V lost 0 bases, and 6 bases had no gene match. This CDR3 spans 15 amino acids. Germline V gene data show CDR1 as SGHNT and CDR2 as YYREEE (reference sequence). In nucleotides, the CDR3 is TGTGCCAGCAGCTTGGGCTCGGGGGGGCTGGATACGCAGTATTTT. Its translation: CASSLGSGGLDTQYF.

V usage is TRBV10-3 and J usage is TRBJ1-2; D unresolved. The CDR3 contains 11 residues. V lost 2 bases, J lost 8 bases, and 6 bases lay in between. Looked up from germline, CDR1 is ENHRY and CDR2 is SYGVKD. The CDR3 region is CAISEMGGYTF. The CDR3 nucleotides are TGTGCCATCAGTGAGATGGGGGGCTACACCTTC.

There are a few counts of this clone. The chain has TRBV11-2 and TRBJ2-2, with D perhaps being TRBD1 or TRBD2 (6 bases each). This CDR3 contains 16 residues. Germline V gene data show CDR1 as SGHAT and CDR2 as FQNNGV. V was cut by 3 bases and J by 14 bases, with 25 bases left in between. The CDR3 DNA is TGTGCCAGCAGCTTTGACGGGGGCCGCGGCGCTGGAAATCTGTTTTTT. This sequence encodes CASSFDGGRGAGNLFF.

J is TRBJ2-7 and V is TRBV28; D gene ambiguous. V lost 4 bases and J 2 bases, leaving 3 bases between the germline ends. The CDR3 sequence is 11 residues long. In germline, CDR1 is MDHEN, CDR2 SYDVKM. Here the CDR3 reads CASSSAYEQYF. As DNA, the CDR3 is TGTGCCAGCAGTTCCGCCTACGAGCAGTACTTC.

The chain joins TRBV1 to TRBJ2-5; TRBD2 is taken as the D call from the table, unchecked against the DNA. TRBV1 is termed a pseudogene. The CDR3 has 18 residues. DNA for the CDR3: TGCACCAGCAGCCAAGTCCCGTTCGGACTAGCGGGGAGGGAGACCCAGTACTTC. Translation gives CTSSQVPFGLAGRETQYF.

The V and J genes are TRBV28 and TRBJ2-7, with a tentative D call TRBD2 (6 bases). The CDR3 is 14 amino acids. Germline CDR1 reads MDHEN; CDR2 reads SYDVKM. V lost 3 bases to trimming and J lost 3 bases, with 12 bases between them. The CDR3 sequence is CASSFGGASYEQYF. In DNA, the CDR3 is TGTGCCAGCAGTTTTGGCGGGGCCAGCTACGAGCAGTACTTC. The entire variable domain, with the rest obtained from reference TRBV28 and TRBJ2-7, is as follows: DVKVTQSSRYLVKRTGEKVFLECVQDMDHENMFWYRQDPGLGLRLIYFSYDVKMKEKGDIPEGYSVSREKKERFSLILESASTNQTSMYLCASSFGGASYEQYFGPGTRLTVT.

The chain has TRBV23-1 and TRBJ1-5; D is unclear. TRBV23-1 is classed as an ORF, of uncertain function. Trimming took 0 bases from V and 0 from J, leaving 12 bases between them. CDR3 length: 17 amino acids. For the CDR3, the DNA is TGCGCCAGCAGTCAATCCCAGCAACCTCATAGCAATCAGCCCCAGCATTTT. Amino acids: CASSQSQQPHSNQPQHF.

V and J are TRBV19 and TRBJ1-2; D remains ambiguous. V was clipped by 8 bases and J by 4 bases, with 11 bases between them. CDR3 length: 12 amino acids. Germline CDR1 and CDR2: LNHDA and SQIVND (reference sequence). The CDR3 sequence is CASWWSTYGYTF. The DNA of the CDR3 is TGTGCCAGTTGGTGGTCTACCTATGGCTACACCTTC.

The V and J genes are TRBV27 and TRBJ2-7, with TRBD1 matching over 9 bases. This CDR3 contains 13 residues. The germline gives CDR1 MNHEY, CDR2 SMNVEV (reference sequence). With 5 bases clipped from V and 12 bases from J, the junction kept 11 bases outside the gene matches. CDR3 in amino acids: CASSPRQGVPLYF. The CDR3 DNA is TGTGCCAGCAGTCCGAGACAGGGGGTCCCTCTGTACTTC.

The chain has TRBV9 and TRBJ2-1; tentatively, D is TRBD1 (5 bases). The CDR3 spans 14 residues. Germline CDR1 and CDR2: SGDLS and YYNGEE. V gave up 3 bases and J gave up 5 bases, with 12 bases separating them. CDR3 DNA: TGTGCCAGCAGCGAGCTGCAGGGAAACAATGAGCAGTTCTTC. It translates to CASSELQGNNEQFF.

This clone was detected once. The CDR3 reads CASSQDLLRGGTEAFF. The CDR3 coding sequence is TGTGCCAGCAGCCAAGATTTATTGAGGGGCGGCACTGAAGCTTTCTTT. The V and J genes are TRBV14 and TRBJ1-1; D possibly corresponds to TRBD1 (5 bases). V shed 0 bases and J shed 4 bases, with 15 bases lying between them. The CDR3 has 16 amino acids. Germline assignment: CDR1 SGHDN and CDR2 FVKESK.

This clone turned up a few times. J is TRBJ1-1 and V is TRBV10-3; D possibly corresponds to TRBD1 (6 bases). Trimming removed 6 bases from V and 1 base from J, with 9 bases in between. Looked up from germline, CDR1 is ENHRY and CDR2 is SYGVKD. The CDR3 has 13 amino acids. CDR3 nucleotides: TGTGCCATCAGGACGACAGGGAACACTGAAGCTTTCTTT. It yields the protein CAIRTTGNTEAFF.

The chain is built from TRBV11-2 and TRBJ1-6; D not certain. This CDR3 region has 15 residues. Germline V gene sequence: CDR1 SGHAT, CDR2 FQNNGV. V gave up 0 bases and J gave up 7 bases, with 10 bases separating them. CDR3 region: CASSLDRLENSPLHF. The DNA of the CDR3 is TGTGCCAGCAGCTTAGACAGGCTTGAGAATTCACCCCTCCACTTT.

The V call is TRBV5-1, the J call TRBJ2-3; TRBD2 aligns across 10 bases. The CDR3 loop spans 16 amino acids. Germline loops: CDR1 SGHRS, CDR2 YFSETQ. With V trimmed by 4 bases and J by 6 bases, 11 bases remained unmatched. CDR3 loop: CASSAERGGLRDTQYF. Written as DNA, the CDR3 is TGCGCCAGCAGCGCTGAGCGGGGGGGCCTTAGGGATACGCAGTATTTT.

The V gene is TRBV5-5, the J gene TRBJ2-7; 9 nucleotides agree with TRBD1. The J segment lost 5 bases and the V segment lost 0 bases, leaving 9 bases of the junction unmatched. The germline V gene encodes CDR1 SGHKS and CDR2 YYEKEE (reference sequence). CDR3 size: 16 residues. The CDR3 spells CASSLVPGTGKHEQYF. The DNA for the CDR3 is TGTGCCAGCAGCTTGGTACCCGGGACAGGGAAACACGAGCAGTACTTC. Filled out from reference TRBV5-5 and TRBJ2-7, the complete variable domain reads DAGVTQSPTHLIKTRGQQVTLRCSPISGHKSVSWYQQVLGQGPQFIFQYYEKEERGRGNFPDRFSARQFPNYSSELNVNALLLGDSALYLCASSLVPGTGKHEQYFGPGTRLTVT.

The V and J genes are TRBV5-1 and TRBJ2-5, with unresolved D. This CDR3 comprises 11 residues. The ends were cut back, 5 bases at V and 2 bases at J, with 4 bases in the middle. The V gene's germline CDR1 is SGHRS and CDR2 YFSETQ. The CDR3 sequence: CASRGQETQYF. In DNA form, the CDR3 reads TGCGCCAGCAGAGGGCAAGAGACCCAGTACTTC.

This chain connects TRBV27 to TRBJ1-1; no clear D gene. The CDR3 extends over 19 amino acids. Germline V gene data show CDR1 as MNHEY and CDR2 as SMNVEV (reference sequence). Trimming left V 5 bases short and J 4 bases short, with 29 bases between. CDR3 region: CASSRTPPSSRLEGTEAFF. The CDR3, as DNA: TGTGCCAGCAGTCGTACCCCCCCGAGCTCTAGGCTGGAGGGCACTGAAGCTTTCTTT.

The genes are TRBV5-1 and TRBJ2-5; 7 bases match TRBD1. CDR1 and CDR2 (germline): SGHRS, YFSETQ. With 7 bases clipped from V and 1 base from J, the junction kept 13 bases outside the gene matches. The CDR3 is made up of 16 amino acids. The chain's CDR3 is CASPLGGQTPQETQYF. The CDR3 DNA reads TGCGCCAGCCCTCTTGGGGGACAGACGCCCCAAGAGACCCAGTACTTC.

This clone was detected once. The CDR3 loop reads CARSVIGGNRDPYEQYF. The CDR3 DNA is TGTGCCAGAAGCGTTATTGGGGGGAACAGGGATCCCTACGAGCAGTACTTC. V usage is TRBV5-3 and J usage is TRBJ2-7; D is possibly TRBD1 or TRBD2 (6 bases each). TRBV5-3 is designated an ORF whose function remains uncertain. Deletions cut 4 bases from V and 2 bases from J, with 22 bases between. The CDR3 sequence is 17 residues long.

Only a few counts were recorded for this clone. The chain employs TRBV10-1 and TRBJ2-1; no clear D. Trimming removed 7 bases at V and 9 bases at J, with 31 bases between. Germline CDR1 and CDR2: WNHNN and SYGVQD (reference sequence). This CDR3 is 18 amino acids long. The CDR3 sequence: CASTKKLQSPGVYFEQFF. For the CDR3, the DNA is TGCGCCAGCACCAAAAAACTACAATCTCCCGGCGTTTACTTTGAGCAGTTCTTC.

This chain links TRBV7-9 with TRBJ2-7; D tentatively reads TRBD1 or TRBD2 (5 bases each). From germline, CDR1 is SEHNR and CDR2 FQNEAQ (reference sequence). Trimming took 5 bases from V and 2 from J, leaving 10 bases between them. This CDR3 has 13 amino acids. In DNA, the CDR3 is TGTGCCAGCAGCGGGACGGGCGCCTACGAGCAGTACTTC. It codes for CASSGTGAYEQYF.

The J gene is TRBJ2-1, the V gene TRBV5-1; 9 positions match TRBD2. This CDR3 region has 15 residues. The V gene end was trimmed by 0 bases and the J gene end by 5 bases; junction bases not matched to a gene: 3. The germline V gene has CDR1 SGHRS and CDR2 YFSETQ. For the CDR3, the DNA is TGCGCCAGCAGCTTGGTAGCGGGGGCCCACAATGAGCAGTTCTTC. This codes for CASSLVAGAHNEQFF.

The rearrangement uses TRBV7-3 and TRBJ2-6; 8 bases agree with TRBD1. Germline V gene lookup returns CDR1 SGHTA and CDR2 FQGTGA. V lost 4 bases and J lost 2; bases outside the gene matches: 10. There are 18 residues in the CDR3. CDR3 amino acids: CASSSSGTGKTGANVLTF. The CDR3, as DNA: TGTGCCAGCAGCTCCTCCGGGACAGGAAAAACTGGGGCCAACGTCCTGACTTTC.

This clone was detected once. The chain is built from TRBV19 and TRBJ1-3; D gene uncertain. The CDR3 contains 12 residues. Between the trimmed V and J ends, which lost 8 bases and 4 bases, there was a span of 9 bases. Germline V gene lookup returns CDR1 LNHDA and CDR2 SQIVND (reference sequence). The CDR3: CASQPAGNTIYF. In DNA, the CDR3 is TGTGCCAGTCAGCCAGCAGGAAACACCATATATTTT.